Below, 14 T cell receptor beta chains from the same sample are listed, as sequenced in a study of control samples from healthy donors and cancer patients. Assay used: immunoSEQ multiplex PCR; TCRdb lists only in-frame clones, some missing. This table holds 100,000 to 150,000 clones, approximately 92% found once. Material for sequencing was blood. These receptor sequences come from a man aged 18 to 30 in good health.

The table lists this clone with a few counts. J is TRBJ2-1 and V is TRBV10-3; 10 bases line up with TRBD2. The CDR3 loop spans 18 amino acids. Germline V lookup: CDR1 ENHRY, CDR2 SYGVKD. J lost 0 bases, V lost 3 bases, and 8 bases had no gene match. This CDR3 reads CAISESLAGASSYNEQFF. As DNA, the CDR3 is TGTGCCATCAGTGAATCTCTAGCGGGGGCGAGCTCCTACAATGAGCAGTTCTTC.

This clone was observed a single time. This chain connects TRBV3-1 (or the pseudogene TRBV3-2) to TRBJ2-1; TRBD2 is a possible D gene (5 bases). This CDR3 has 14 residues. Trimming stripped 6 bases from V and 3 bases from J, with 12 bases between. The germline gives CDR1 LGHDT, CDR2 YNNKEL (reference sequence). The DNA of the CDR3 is TGTGCCAGCAGTTTGGGTCGGGACTACAATGAGCAGTTCTTC. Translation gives CASSLGRDYNEQFF.

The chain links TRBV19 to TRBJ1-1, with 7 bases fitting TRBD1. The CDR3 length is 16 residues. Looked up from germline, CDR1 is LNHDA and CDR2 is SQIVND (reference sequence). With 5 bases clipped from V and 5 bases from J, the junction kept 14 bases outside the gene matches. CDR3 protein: CASSPRKGGGNTEAFF. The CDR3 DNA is TGTGCCAGTAGTCCTCGAAAAGGAGGGGGCAATACTGAAGCTTTCTTT.

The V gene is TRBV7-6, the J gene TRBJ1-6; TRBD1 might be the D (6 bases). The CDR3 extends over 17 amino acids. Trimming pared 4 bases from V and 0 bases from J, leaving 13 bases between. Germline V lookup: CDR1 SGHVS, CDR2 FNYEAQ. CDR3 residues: CASSSRTGSSYNSPLHF. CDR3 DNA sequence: TGTGCCAGCAGCTCGAGAACAGGGAGCTCCTATAATTCACCCCTCCACTTT.

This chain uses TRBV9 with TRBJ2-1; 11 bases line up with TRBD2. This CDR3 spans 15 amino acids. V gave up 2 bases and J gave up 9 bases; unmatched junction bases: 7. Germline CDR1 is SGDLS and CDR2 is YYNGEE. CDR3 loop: CASSVSGGALTEQFF. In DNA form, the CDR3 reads TGTGCCAGCAGCGTTAGCGGGGGGGCCCTCACTGAGCAGTTCTTC.

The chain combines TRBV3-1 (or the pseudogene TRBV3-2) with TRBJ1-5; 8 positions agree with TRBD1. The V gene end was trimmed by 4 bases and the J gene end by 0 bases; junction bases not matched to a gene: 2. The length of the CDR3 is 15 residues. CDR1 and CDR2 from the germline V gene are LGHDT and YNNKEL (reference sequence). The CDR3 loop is CASSRTGISNQPQHF. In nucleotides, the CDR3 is TGTGCCAGCAGCCGGACAGGGATTAGCAATCAGCCCCAGCATTTT.

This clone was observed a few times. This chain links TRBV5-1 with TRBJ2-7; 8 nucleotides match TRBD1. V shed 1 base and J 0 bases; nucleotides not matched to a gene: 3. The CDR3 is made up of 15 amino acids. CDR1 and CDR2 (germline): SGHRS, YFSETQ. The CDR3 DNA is TGCGCCAGCAGCTTGTTAACAGGGGGCTCCTACGAGCAGTACTTC. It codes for CASSLLTGGSYEQYF.

CDR3 DNA sequence: TGTGCCTGGAGTGACCGGTGGGAGACCCAGTACTTC. Its protein is CAWSDRWETQYF. The chain recombines TRBV30 with TRBJ2-5; no reliable D call. This CDR3 contains 12 residues. Trimming stripped 1 base from V and 5 bases from J, with 8 bases between. Per the germline V gene, CDR1 is GTSNPN and CDR2 is SVGIG (reference sequence).

CDR3 loop: CASSSFHGWDEQYF. The CDR3 nucleotides are TGTGCCAGCAGTTCCTTTCACGGGTGGGACGAGCAGTACTTC. This sequence joins TRBV6-6 and TRBJ2-7; D not certain. This CDR3 is built from 14 residues. Germline CDR1 and CDR2: MNHNY and SVGAGI (reference sequence). Deletions cut 4 bases from V and 5 bases from J, with 15 bases between.

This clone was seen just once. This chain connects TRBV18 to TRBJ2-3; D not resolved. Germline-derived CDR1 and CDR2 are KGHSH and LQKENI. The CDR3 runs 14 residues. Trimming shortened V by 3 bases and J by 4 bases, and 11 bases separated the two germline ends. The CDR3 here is CASSPPSVADTQYF. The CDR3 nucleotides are TGTGCCAGCTCACCTCCTTCGGTTGCAGATACGCAGTATTTT. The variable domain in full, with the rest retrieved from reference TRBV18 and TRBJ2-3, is NAGVMQNPRHLVRRRGQEARLRCSPMKGHSHVYWYRQLPEEGLKFMVYLQKENIIDESGMPKERFSAEFPKEGPSILRIQQVVRGDSAAYFCASSPPSVADTQYFGPGTRLTVL.

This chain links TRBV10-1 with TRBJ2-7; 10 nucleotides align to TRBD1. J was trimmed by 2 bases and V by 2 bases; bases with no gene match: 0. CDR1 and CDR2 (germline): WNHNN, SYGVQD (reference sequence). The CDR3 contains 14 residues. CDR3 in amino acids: CASSEGQGAYEQYF. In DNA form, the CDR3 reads TGCGCCAGCAGTGAGGGACAGGGGGCCTACGAGCAGTACTTC.

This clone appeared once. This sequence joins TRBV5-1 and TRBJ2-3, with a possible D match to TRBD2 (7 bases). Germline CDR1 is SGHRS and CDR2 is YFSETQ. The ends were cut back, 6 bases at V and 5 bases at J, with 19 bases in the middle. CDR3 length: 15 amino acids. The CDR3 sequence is CASNLNGGLEDTQYF. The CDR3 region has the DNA TGCGCCAGCAACCTGAACGGGGGGCTGGAAGATACGCAGTATTTT.

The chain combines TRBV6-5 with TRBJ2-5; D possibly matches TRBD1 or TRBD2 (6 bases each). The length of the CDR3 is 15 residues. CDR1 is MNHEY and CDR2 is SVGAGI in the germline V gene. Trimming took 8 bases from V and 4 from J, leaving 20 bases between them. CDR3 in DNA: TGTGCCAGCCTAACAGCCCCGGGGGCTGGAGAGACCCAGTACTTC. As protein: CASLTAPGAGETQYF.

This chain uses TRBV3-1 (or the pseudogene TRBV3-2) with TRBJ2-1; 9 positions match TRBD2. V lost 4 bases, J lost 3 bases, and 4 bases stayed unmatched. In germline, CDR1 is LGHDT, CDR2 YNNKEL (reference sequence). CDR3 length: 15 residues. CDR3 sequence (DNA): TGTGCCAGCAGCCGCCGAGCGGGGGGCTACAATGAGCAGTTCTTC. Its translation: CASSRRAGGYNEQFF.